This T cell receptor (beta chain) was captured in a study of blood T cell repertoires in COVID-19. Study in general: COVID-19 samples, acute and convalescent, were from the United States, Italy and Spain.

Trimming stripped 3 bases from V and 0 bases from J, with 15 bases between. Germline loops: CDR1 SGHDT, CDR2 YYEEEE. The CDR3 runs 16 residues. Libraries were prepared by immunoSEQ multiplex PCR; TCRdb keeps only in-frame clonotypes and omits some of them. The sample yields approximately 62,000 clones, 80% to 90% seen once. The clonotype originates from a human donor with active COVID-19. The donor label of this sample is uncertain. The chain couples TRBV5-6 to TRBJ1-2; D might be TRBD1 (6 bases). The sequenced sample consisted of peripheral blood. CDR3 sequence reads: CASSWEGDIPNYGYTF. The CDR3 DNA sequence: TGTGCCAGCAGCTGGGAGGGGGACATACCTAACTATGGCTACACCTTC.